These 21 T cell receptor beta chains were all obtained from the same sample, sequenced in a study of T cells after yellow fever vaccination. TCRdb itself ran the 5' RACE reads through MiXCR, one entry per CDR3 protein. The table shows about 510,000 distinct CDR3 sequences, with less than 25% occurring only once. Sequences were derived from PBMCs, sampled about 21 days after the first yellow fever vaccination. These receptors all stem from a man between 18 and 35 years old who received the YFV17D yellow fever vaccine.

V usage is TRBV6-1 and J usage is TRBJ1-5; D possibly corresponds to TRBD1 (6 bases). The CDR3 sequence is 17 residues long. Looked up from germline, CDR1 is MNHNS and CDR2 is SASEGT. V was pared by 4 bases and J by 4 bases, with 20 bases between. The CDR3: CASSVDWGAAKNQPQHF. CDR3 DNA: TGTGCCAGCAGTGTCGACTGGGGGGCAGCCAAGAATCAGCCCCAGCATTTT.

This clonotype has just a few counts. This chain connects TRBV10-3 to TRBJ2-7; D is undetermined. The CDR3 extends over 12 amino acids. Germline V gene lookup returns CDR1 ENHRY and CDR2 SYGVKD. Between the trimmed V and J ends, which lost 2 bases and 4 bases, there was a span of 6 bases. The CDR3 DNA sequence: TGTGCCATCAGTGAGGATGGATACGAGCAGTACTTC. Protein product: CAISEDGYEQYF.

This chain joins TRBV12-3 or TRBV12-4 and TRBJ1-2; TRBD1 agrees at 11 bases. The V gene end was trimmed by 5 bases and the J gene end by 5 bases; junction bases not matched to a gene: 7. This CDR3 is 15 amino acids long. CDR3 in DNA: TGTGCCAGCAGTACCCGGACAGGGGGCCATTATGGCTACACCTTC. Amino acid sequence: CASSTRTGGHYGYTF.

The chain has TRBV7-6 and TRBJ2-7; TRBD1 aligns across 9 bases. CDR3 length: 15 amino acids. The trim removed 5 bases at V and 4 bases at J, leaving 9 bases unmatched. CDR1 is SGHVS and CDR2 is FNYEAQ in the germline V gene. The CDR3 sequence is CASSAQEGQGYEQYF. DNA for the CDR3: TGTGCCAGCAGCGCCCAGGAGGGACAGGGATACGAGCAGTACTTC.

This clonotype was detected ten times or more. The rearrangement joins TRBV6-5 to TRBJ2-5; 9 nucleotides match TRBD2. The CDR3 runs to 15 residues. The germline CDR1 and CDR2 sequences are MNHEY and SVGAGI. With 1 base clipped from V and 4 bases from J, the junction kept 4 bases outside the gene matches. The CDR3 sequence is CASSYWAAGGETQYF. CDR3 coding DNA: TGTGCCAGCAGTTACTGGGCAGCGGGGGGAGAGACCCAGTACTTC.

V gene TRBV6-5 combines with J gene TRBJ2-1, with D tentatively TRBD1 or TRBD2 (5 bases each). CDR1 is MNHEY and CDR2 is SVGAGI in the germline V gene. The ends were cut back, 2 bases at V and 4 bases at J, with 12 bases in the middle. There are 15 residues in the CDR3. The CDR3 is CASSYAPGRYNEQFF. In nucleotides, the CDR3 is TGTGCCAGCAGTTACGCACCGGGACGGTACAATGAGCAGTTCTTC.

The rearrangement links TRBV2 to TRBJ2-7, with 8 bases that match TRBD2. Germline V gene sequence: CDR1 SNHLY, CDR2 FYNNEI. The CDR3 has 13 amino acids. The ends lost 8 bases at V and 6 bases at J; junction bases unmatched: 9. The CDR3 region is CASVPGLAFEQYV. The CDR3 nucleotides read TGTGCCAGCGTCCCAGGACTAGCCTTCGAGCAGTACGTC.

This clonotype was found a few times. The gene calls are TRBV7-6 and TRBJ1-1, with D uncertain. There are 15 residues in the CDR3. Germline CDR1 reads SGHVS; CDR2 reads FNYEAQ. Trimming took 3 bases from V and 1 from J, leaving 12 bases between them. This CDR3 is CASSFRAGGNTEAFF. The CDR3 DNA sequence: TGTGCCAGCAGCTTTAGGGCCGGCGGGAACACTGAAGCTTTCTTT.

This clonotype was seen only a few times. The chain couples TRBV12-3 or TRBV12-4 to TRBJ1-2; D is unclear. Trimming left V 3 bases short and J 6 bases short, with 8 bases between. This CDR3 has 12 amino acids. The CDR3 loop reads CASSFRTNGYTF. CDR3 DNA: TGTGCCAGCAGTTTCAGGACGAATGGCTACACCTTC.

J is TRBJ2-5 and V is TRBV29-1, with 7 bases lining up with TRBD1. CDR3 length: 15 residues. V lost 0 bases to trimming and J lost 2 bases; unmatched junction nucleotides: 6. Germline values: CDR1 SQVTM, CDR2 ANQGSEA. This CDR3 reads CSVEDRDREQETQYF. For the CDR3, the DNA is TGCAGCGTTGAAGACCGGGACAGAGAACAAGAGACCCAGTACTTC.

This clonotype was counted at least ten times. This chain links TRBV7-2 with TRBJ1-5, with D perhaps TRBD1 (5 bases). Trimming took off 3 bases at V and 3 bases at J, with 9 bases between the two ends. Germline V CDR1 and CDR2: SGHTA, FQGNSA. This CDR3 region has 14 residues. The CDR3 region is CASSLAGPNQPQHF. DNA for the CDR3: TGTGCCAGCAGCTTGGCAGGGCCCAATCAGCCCCAGCATTTT.

As to this clonotype: Just one base apart from a much larger clone, this may be a read error. CDR3 sequence: CASSWGQGGTGELFF. The CDR3 region has the DNA TGTGCCAGCAGCTGGGGACAGGGGGGCACCGGGGAGCTGTTTTTT. This rearrangement joins TRBV7-2 to TRBJ2-2; 11 bases agree with TRBD1. With 4 bases clipped from V and 4 bases from J, the junction kept 2 bases outside the gene matches. Germline assignment: CDR1 SGHTA and CDR2 FQGNSA. The CDR3 sequence is 15 residues long.

The chain employs TRBV27 and TRBJ2-6; no clear D gene. The CDR3 totals 14 residues. The V end lost 5 bases, the J end lost 0 bases, and 5 bases lay between the germline ends. Germline loops: CDR1 MNHEY, CDR2 SMNVEV (reference sequence). CDR3 sequence reads: CASSALSGANVLTF. The DNA for the CDR3 is TGTGCCAGCAGTGCCCTCTCTGGGGCCAACGTCCTGACTTTC.

This clonotype was seen ten or more times. V and J are TRBV7-3 and TRBJ1-6, with unresolved D. This CDR3 has 14 amino acids. CDR1 is SGHTA, CDR2 FQGTGA, per germline. V lost 1 base to trimming and J lost 8 bases, with 9 bases between them. In DNA, the CDR3 is TGTGCCAGCAGCTTAAAGGGTAGTGATTCACCCCTCCACTTT. Translating gives CASSLKGSDSPLHF.

The chain links TRBV7-2 to TRBJ2-5; D remains unclear. Trimming cost V 2 bases and J 1 base, with 8 bases left between them. This CDR3 contains 14 residues. From germline, CDR1 is SGHTA and CDR2 FQGNSA. CDR3 DNA: TGTGCCAGCAGCTTAAGGATGTCCCAAGAGACCCAGTACTTC. The encoded protein is CASSLRMSQETQYF.

This rearrangement joins TRBV12-3 or TRBV12-4 to TRBJ2-7, with D tentatively TRBD1 (6 bases). Trimming cost V 1 base and J 5 bases, with 12 bases left between them. The CDR3 loop spans 14 amino acids. This chain's CDR3 is CASSLGQETHEQYF. The DNA for the CDR3 is TGTGCCAGCAGTTTAGGACAGGAGACTCACGAGCAGTACTTC.

V gene TRBV4-3 combines with J gene TRBJ2-1; 8 bases align to TRBD2. Germline CDR1 LGHNA, CDR2 YSLEER. The J segment lost 10 bases and the V segment lost 3 bases, leaving 8 bases of the junction unmatched. This CDR3 is 14 amino acids long. CDR3 sequence: CASSQTGGAWEQFF. In DNA, the CDR3 is TGCGCCAGCAGCCAGACCGGGGGGGCCTGGGAGCAGTTCTTC.

The gene calls are TRBV30 and TRBJ2-1; D may be TRBD1 (5 bases). V dropped 0 bases and J dropped 7 bases, with 10 bases sitting between them. CDR1 and CDR2 (germline): GTSNPN, SVGIG (reference sequence). The length of the CDR3 is 13 residues. CDR3 region: CAWSVDSPNEQFF. CDR3 DNA: TGTGCCTGGAGTGTAGACAGCCCGAATGAGCAGTTCTTC.

This clonotype was detected only a few times. The rearrangement uses TRBV5-1 and TRBJ2-2; D not resolved. The V and J ends lost 0 bases and 3 bases respectively, with 12 bases between them. The CDR3 is 16 amino acids. Germline V gene lookup returns CDR1 SGHRS and CDR2 YFSETQ. The chain's CDR3 is CASSLDAIRDTGELFF. CDR3 nucleotide sequence: TGCGCCAGCAGCTTGGATGCGATTCGGGACACCGGGGAGCTGTTTTTT.

This clonotype has more than one count but fewer than ten. The J gene is TRBJ1-2, the V gene TRBV2; TRBD1 matches 7 bases. The CDR3 has 15 amino acids. V was clipped by 6 bases and J by 4 bases; unmatched bases: 11. CDR1 is SNHLY and CDR2 is FYNNEI in the germline V gene. DNA for the CDR3: TGTGCCAGCAGAGCCGAGGGGACAGCCCTCTATGGCTACACCTTC. As protein: CASRAEGTALYGYTF.

J is TRBJ1-2 and V is TRBV3-1, with D uncertain. Germline V CDR1 and CDR2: LGHDT, YNNKEL (reference sequence). This CDR3 contains 14 residues. V was cut by 0 bases and J by 8 bases, with 13 bases left in between. The CDR3 is CASSQDSAGRGYTF. Here the CDR3 DNA reads TGTGCCAGCAGCCAAGACTCCGCTGGCCGAGGCTACACCTTC.